Sequencing of this T cell receptor beta chain was carried out in a study of cytomegalovirus exposure and HLA in healthy donors (dated 2017 in TCRdb). With regard to the full study: In an earlier analysis of 587 of the donors, under 300 Gb of sequence data and 100 million or so unique TCR beta sequences from about 179 million T cells were reported. To decide whether each TCR beta V gene segment behaved as functional or pseudogenic, an earlier analysis of approximately 600 of the donors relied on high-throughput TCR beta sequencing. To predict cytomegalovirus infection status, the study combined high-throughput TCR immunosequencing, statistical association of individual TCRs with disease status, and machine learning. The study used immunosequencing to profile the T cell repertoires of around 600 subjects and linked those repertoires to cytomegalovirus serostatus. In addition to the first cohort of 500 to 850 subjects, a separate validation cohort of 100 to 150 different subjects was used. All discovery cohort repertoires had been generated using a single sequencing platform. Donor age, sex, ethnicity and CMV serostatus were collected together with the repertoire data. Typing coverage differed by locus: A, B, C, DRB1 and DQB1 were typed in roughly 620-630 donors, DQA1 in 500 to 550, DPA1 in some 570, and DPB1 in about 450. In a later genetic analysis, genome-wide SNP genotypes for about 65% of the roughly 700 donors were used, and that subset was treated as a discovery cohort. Of the 350 to 450 genotyped donors, over 80% were placed in the genetic ancestry cluster associated with self-reported Caucasian donors. In a later analysis, previously published TCR beta repertoires from 666 donors were re-analyzed and high-resolution HLA genotyping was added so that TCR occurrence patterns could be studied. Among over 350 genotyped donors of the cohort, an average of around 240,000 unique TCR beta nucleotide sequences were sequenced per donor, around a sixth of them non-productive. About 300 gigabases of sequencing data and tens of millions of unique TCR sequences were included in an early release covering about 600 HLA-typed donors. HLA typing covered class I and class II loci at four-digit resolution. Roughly 5 DR-DQ haplotypes were handled as single units for association and clustering, since linkage in the cohort was strong. The study aimed to test whether cataloging public T cell receptors could reveal signatures of past pathogen exposure. The later analysis used no new phenotypic data to find candidate immune exposures, relying instead on TCR beta sequences and their occurrence across donors.

V is pared back by 6 bases and J by 4 bases, with 9 bases lying between the germline termini. Per the germline V gene, KGHSH is the CDR1 and LQKENI is the CDR2. The CDR3 has 12 amino acids, counting the end cysteine and phenylalanine. The CDR3 DNA has 36 bases and is translated from base 1. Library preparation used the immunoSEQ multiplex PCR assay. For the multiplex PCR, a mixture combining 60 forward primers for TCR Vbeta segments and 13 reverse primers for TCR Jbeta segments was used. Amplification of the CDR3 region of rearranged TCR beta genes was performed with a multiplex PCR assay on genomic DNA. The Illumina HiSeq System was used to sequence the amplified TCR beta libraries as 87-base-pair reads. The study's own analysis went as follows. In a later analysis, around 80 million unique TCR beta chains were counted across the 650 to 700 repertoires, and roughly 11 million of these chains were shared by at least two donors. A nearest-neighbor algorithm error-corrected the raw reads and collapsed the reads into unique sequences, merging closely related sequences to remove PCR and sequencing errors. V, D and J gene segments were assigned by aligning CDR3 sequences to IMGT reference sequences. For a sequence to be retained, at least a six-nucleotide match to both a V gene segment and a J gene segment was required. A rearrangement was called productive if the CDR3 had no stop codons and remained in frame with V and J, and every other rearrangement was called non-productive. Following IMGT convention, CDR3 was defined as the stretch from the second conserved V-encoded cysteine up to the conserved J-encoded phenylalanine. In an earlier analysis of approximately 500 of the donors, sequences lacking an unambiguous match to a single V gene segment were excluded. An earlier analysis of 587 of the donors called V segments functional above 56.7% productive rearrangements and segregating when the between-donor standard deviation exceeded 5%. To diagnose cytomegalovirus status from the catalog of TCR beta chain sequences, a statistical classification framework was built. In a later analysis, TCR nucleotide sequences were compared against IMGT/GENE-DB human TR gene sequences so that V and J genes could be assigned. Using the TCRdist pipeline, a later analysis assigned CDR3 sequences along with most-parsimonious VDJ recombination scenarios. In a later analysis, each TCR beta chain was defined by its CDR3 amino acid sequence together with its V-gene family, and reads without a unique V-gene family were excluded. A later analysis removed nearly 600 highly shared, low-generation-probability nucleotide sequences to deal with suspected cross-contamination and a sequencing artifact. In a later analysis, a clonal expansion index was calculated for each public chain from normalized within-repertoire ranks of inferred template counts. Generation probabilities in a later analysis came from a VDJ recombination model fitted to out-of-frame rearrangements, and those results were checked against IGoR. In a later analysis, TCR-TCR, TCR-HLA and TCR-CMV co-occurrence was scored with hypergeometric tests, and a repertoire-size bias correction was applied to TCR pairs. To estimate false discovery rates, a later analysis permuted the HLA or CMV assignments 20 times. In a later analysis, co-occurring TCRs were grouped using DBSCAN, with TCRdist sequence similarity added in when clustering inside HLA-allele-positive subsets. Repertoires with fewer than 30,000 or more than 120,000 public chains, plus five repertoires with anomalous nucleotide sharing, were excluded from co-occurrence clustering. TCRdb took this table from immuneACCESS and kept in-frame rearrangements with V and J called. Such tables lack part of the clones; where checked against another copy, unresolved V genes explain under half of the gap, and the rest is unexplained. D and trimming come from the DNA, and the V and J calls and clone size come from that table. This sample comprises about 180,000 clones, 70% to 80% of them detected only once. The leading ten clones occupy 2% to 2.5% of the sample.

Study-level results and caveats: In a later analysis, several top co-occurrence clusters were reported to appear linked to parvovirus B19, influenza, CMV and Epstein-Barr virus. The presence/absence analyses assumed that sequencing depth was roughly uniform across donors, and that assumption may not be true. A cluster of highly shared sequence variants was judged likely to represent a technical artifact of the sequencing pipeline. Some IMGT-functional V segments, including TRBV6-2 and TRBV6-3, could not be distinguished by the 87-base-pair reads and were therefore excluded. According to a later genetic analysis, donors in an Asian-associated ancestry cluster had fewer N-insertions in productive TCRs than the approximately 710-donor mean. Because HLA typing was unavailable for some donors at each locus, only the typed subset was used in association tests. In vitro tests confirmed that a few of the cytomegalovirus-associated TCR beta chains recognize cytomegalovirus antigens. At a false discovery rate of 0.05, a later analysis linked around 15,000 TCR beta sequences to specific HLA alleles. According to a later analysis, most CMV-associated TCR beta chains appeared to be HLA-restricted, and the HLA associations seemed to be driven largely by CMV exposure. Because counts were too low, approximately 15 rarely observed V segments, including chromosome 9 orphons, were excluded from the earlier analysis of under 650 of the donors. The classifier was reported to diagnose cytomegalovirus status with high specificity and sensitivity in both the original cohort and the validation cohort. It was suggested by the authors that the approach could potentially be generalized to other disease states and immunological phenotypes. In a later analysis, the rate of TCR association differed among HLA loci, with DRB1 alleles having the most associated TCRs and HLA-C alleles having the fewest. The cohort was sequenced for TCR beta chains only, and without alpha or paired-chain data the features that could be detected were limited. Strong co-occurrence of HLA alleles, especially DR and DQ, made assigning TCR associations to individual alleles difficult. Across donors, most TCR sequences were observed very rarely, whereas some public TCRs were present in many individuals. V-gene and J-gene trimming of TCR beta chains was associated with a missense DCLRE1C variant in a later genetic analysis, and the association was replicated in an independent cohort. Linkage disequilibrium might explain the correlated functional status among segregating V segments, but an unknown experimental factor could not be excluded. The only immune exposure information available for the cohort was CMV serostatus. A later analysis found that HLA-associated TCR beta chains were more clonally expanded and had lower generation probabilities than equally common non-associated chains. A total of fewer than 200 TCR beta chains were listed by the study as associated with cytomegalovirus. An earlier analysis of 450 to 750 of the donors showed that most TCR beta V segments appeared in productive rearrangements either about 87% or about 30% of the time, which broadly matched IMGT annotations. A further reported finding was that TCR beta sequences accurately predicted the HLA-A and HLA-B alleles for most subjects in the first cohort.

The cohort consisted of fewer than 700 healthy bone marrow donors. At the time of sampling, all cohort members were nominally healthy, though unrecorded immune exposures were likely present. The donor was CMV seronegative and belonged to the group of 380 or so seronegative cohort members. A peripheral blood sample was collected from each donor, and TCR beta sequencing was performed on peripheral blood mononuclear cells. Genomic DNA extraction from the blood cell samples was performed with the Qiagen DNeasy Blood Extraction Kit. This clone turned up a few times. This receptor's antigen is unknown. No much larger clone is present one base from it, and per-base qualities are unavailable.

The chain joins TRBV18 to TRBJ2-5; there is no confident call for the D gene. Specimen: PBMCs. This clonotype was sampled from a man aged 55 to 70 in good health and CMV-seronegative. CDR3 loop: CASSLGLETQYF. The DNA sequence is as follows: TGTGCCAGCTCCCTGGGCTTAGAGACCCAGTACTTC.